This T cell receptor (beta chain) was observed in a study of memory CD4+ T cells and cytomegalovirus serostatus. Study information: This sample comes from healthy Belgian adults, about nine CMV seropositive, approximately 25 seronegative. Overall study findings and caveats: Each of 65 to 70 CMV-associated TCRbeta sequences occurred in one to five individuals. Median bootstrapped AUC for CMV status was just over 0.94 originally, approximately 0.93 US-trained.

Single viable CD3+CD4+CD8-CD45RO+ cells were sorted as the memory CD4+ T cells. The CDR3 runs to 12 residues. CDR1 and CDR2 (germline): MDHEN, SYDVKM. V was trimmed by 6 bases and J by 9 bases, leaving 12 bases between them. In the source study's methods: After removing out-of-frame reads, over 2 million distinct TCRbeta sequences remained. Using immunoSEQ multiplex PCR, the repertoire was profiled, and TCRdb retains in-frame clones only, with some absent. The DNA gave D and trimming, while V, J and clone size come from that table. The sample shows some 87,000 clones, around 80% of them seen only once. With regard to this clone: As yet, its antigen is unknown.

The sequenced sample consisted of memory CD4+ T cells from blood. This receptor was taken from an adult in good health and CMV-seropositive. The chain recombines TRBV28 with TRBJ1-3, with D perhaps TRBD1 (6 bases). CDR3 sequence reads: CASSNRGFTIYF. In DNA, the CDR3 is TGTGCCAGCAGCAATAGGGGGTTCACCATATATTTT.